The clone carrying this T cell receptor beta chain occurred once. Its antigen is still unknown. The data belong to a study of PD-1 blockade in classical Hodgkin lymphoma. Study-level background: Every 2 weeks, patients had 3 mg/kg nivolumab intravenously.

Study-level results: With CD4+ cells, TCR diversity rose significantly by C4D1, but not with CD8+ cells. Lower baseline TCR diversity was reported for newly diagnosed patients than for healthy donors. Excluded were patients who started nivolumab under 1 year after ASCT, a group that had lower diversity.

This CDR3 spans 16 amino acids. Germline values: CDR1 SGHRS, CDR2 YFSETQ. The V and J ends lost 0 bases and 6 bases respectively, with 13 bases between them. Clones were read by immunoSEQ multiplex PCR, and TCRdb kept only the in-frame ones, dropping some. Among 60,000 to 65,000 clones listed, about nine tenths were seen once. The patients all showed relapse after autologous stem cell transplantation, while their brentuximab vedotin exposure varied. The starting material was peripheral blood mononuclear cells (PBMCs), obtained at baseline. This receptor was obtained from a human donor with classical Hodgkin lymphoma. The chain uses TRBV5-1 and TRBJ1-6; no reliable D call. CDR3: CASSLGSQKSNSPLHF. As DNA, the CDR3 is TGCGCCAGCAGCTTGGGTTCCCAAAAAAGTAATTCACCCCTCCACTTT.